This is a list of T cell receptor beta chains from one sample in a study of blood T cell repertoires in COVID-19. This table comes from immunoSEQ multiplex PCR, and its TCRdb copy is limited to in-frame clones, with some not included. This table holds 9,000 to 13,000 clones, 75% to 90% found once. Sequenced material: peripheral blood. Source of these receptors: a human donor in a cohort sampled during active COVID-19. Each CDR3 is given with its conserved first and last residue. The D gene is left open where the match is weak. Part of the rows lack a size; the others show once, few, many or a class for expanded clones.

d_gene,j_gene,abundance,len,v_gene,CDR3nt,CDR3aa
TRBD2,TRBJ2-2,NA,14,TRBV30,TGTGCCTGGGACGGGAGGGGGGTGACCGGGGAGCTGTTTTTT,CAWDGRGVTGELFF
NA,TRBJ1-4,NA,13,TRBV14,TGTGCCAGCAGCCAAGCTGGGGGAGGAAAACTGTTTTTT,CASSQAGGGKLFF
NA,TRBJ2-5,NA,15,TRBV28,TGTGCCAGCAGTGGAGTAGGAATCTCACAAGAGACCCAGTACTTC,CASSGVGISQETQYF
NA,TRBJ1-5,NA,15,TRBV6-4,TGTGCCACCAGGGCCGACAGCTATAGCAATCAGCCCCAGCATTTT,CATRADSYSNQPQHF
NA,TRBJ2-5,NA,15,TRBV19,TGTGCCAGTAGTATCCCTGGCGGGTATTTGGAGACCCAGTACTTC,CASSIPGGYLETQYF
TRBD2,TRBJ2-7,NA,18,TRBV25-1,TGTGCCAGCAGCCAAACTAGCGGGAGGGCCGTGGGGTCCTACGAGCAGTACTTC,CASSQTSGRAVGSYEQYF
NA,TRBJ1-1,NA,12,TRBV7-9,TGTGCCAGCAGCGGTAGGGGGATTGTGGCTTTCTTT,CASSGRGIVAFF
NA,TRBJ1-5,NA,14,TRBV9,TGTGCCAGCAGCGTAGGCAGTTCCAATCAGCCCCAGCATTTT,CASSVGSSNQPQHF
TRBD2,TRBJ2-2,NA,14,TRBV19,TGTGCCAGTACGGGTCTAGCGGGAGGCCGGGAGCTGTTTTTT,CASTGLAGGRELFF
NA,TRBJ1-4,NA,17,TRBV9,TGTGCCAGCAGCCGTCGGCGTCGGGGGGACGGGAATGAAAAACTGTTTTTT,CASSRRRRGDGNEKLFF
TRBD2,TRBJ2-3,NA,14,TRBV7-6,TGTGCCAGCAGCCCAAGCGGGAAAACAGATACGCAGTATTTT,CASSPSGKTDTQYF
NA,TRBJ2-7,NA,14,TRBV7-9,TGTGCCAGCAGCTTAGCGTCCAGGGGCTACGAGCAGTACTTC,CASSLASRGYEQYF
NA,TRBJ2-1,once,16,TRBV4-2,TGTGCCAGCAGCCAAGAATCCTGGAGCTCCTACAATGAGCAGTTCTTC,CASSQESWSSYNEQFF
TRBD2,TRBJ2-1,large,12,TRBV12-3/TRBV12-4,TGTGCCAGCAGTTTAAGGCGGGAGGTAAAGTTCTTC,CASSLRREVKFF
TRBD1,TRBJ2-5,NA,14,TRBV5-4,TGTGCCAGCAGCCTGACAGGGTTTGGCGAGACCCAGTACTTC,CASSLTGFGETQYF
TRBD1,TRBJ2-2,NA,16,TRBV19,TGTGCCAGTAGTTTCCTAACAGGGGCGAACACCGGGGAGCTGTTTTTT,CASSFLTGANTGELFF
NA,TRBJ2-7,NA,11,TRBV10-3,TGTGCCACCGCGGACGGAGGCGAGCAGTACTTC,CATADGGEQYF
NA,TRBJ2-5,NA,12,TRBV15,TGTGCCACCAGCAGACCCGGGGAGACCCAGTACTTC,CATSRPGETQYF